This T cell receptor beta chain was identified in a study of T cells after yellow fever vaccination (dated by TCRdb to between 2017 and 2020). With respect to the entire study: The SMART-Seq v4 Ultra Low Input RNA kit was used to prepare libraries from fractions with low cell numbers. To follow T-cell clones before and after both primary and booster YFV17D yellow fever vaccination, bulk TCR alpha and beta repertoires underwent longitudinal sequencing. Two healthy male donors, one aged 18 to 30 and one aged 30 to 40 years, were included in the cohort. Bulk PBMC replicates and cell subsets were isolated from blood drawn at multiple timepoints before and after both primary and secondary immunization.

Sequenced using an Illumina NovaSeq 6000. TCR cDNA was synthesized by 5'RACE template switching, through which a universal primer site and unique molecular identifiers were introduced. Priming for cDNA synthesis came from both the TCR alpha and TCR beta constant segments. Two PCR steps were used to amplify libraries, with sample barcodes and sequencing adapters being added in the second step. Sequencing of the libraries was done on either Illumina HiSeq 2500 (2x100 bp) or NovaSeq (2x150 bp). Per the authors' processing: MIGEC was used to demultiplex reads and collapse the reads into UMI consensus sequences, and MiXCR was used for V(D)J alignment. Clonotypes responding to the vaccine were identified with edgeR on replicate PBMC samples, with the criteria of FDR below 0.01 and a log2 fold change above 5 up to day 15. Each bulk clonotype received a CD4 or CD8 identity based on whether the sequenced CD4 or CD8 repertoire contained that clonotype at higher abundance. TCRdb reprocessing: public reads trimmed at Q25 with fastp, clones called with MiXCR, in-frame beta chains kept. Every entry covers one CDR3 protein and lists the most common genes and DNA from its rows. In this record, the V and J calls reflect TCRdb's handling and not the investigators' own analysis. The table for this sample lists 250,000 to 300,000 distinct CDR3 sequences; roughly 5.6% of them were counted only once. The top ten clones comprise around 3.5% of the sample.

General findings and caveats noted by the study authors: A small fraction of clonotypes showed up in both the CD4 and CD8 compartments, probably as a result of convergent recombination. After the booster, most of the clones that had expanded following primary vaccination were detected again (roughly 96% of CD4 and roughly nine tenths of CD8), which suggests that memory was broadly maintained. Because only two donors were included in the study, the extent to which the findings can be generalized is limited. Because abundant contaminating clonotypes from the bulk population could be contained in FACS-sorted repertoires, computational filtering was required. Compared with the primary T-cell response, the secondary T-cell response was faster but weaker, reaching its peak on day 5 rather than on day 15.

The treatment or condition label for this specimen denotes: live attenuated yellow fever vaccine strain. PBMCs were isolated from peripheral blood using a standard Ficoll-Paque protocol. CD4 and CD8 T-cell fractions were isolated with Dynabeads CD4 and CD8 positive selection kits. TriZol was used to extract RNA from bulk PBMCs, CD4 and CD8 fractions, and dextramer-positive and dextramer-negative fractions. V was cut back by 2 bases and J by 1 base, leaving a gap of 6 bases between them. The CDR3 has 13 amino acids, counting the end cysteine and valine. Only CDR3 DNA remains: 39 bases, in frame from the first base. CDR1 and CDR2, looked up from the germline V gene, are MNHEY and SVGEGT. This clonotype appeared many times. The target of this receptor is not known. No quality values exist for individual bases; no much larger clone is one base distant.

This TCR was recovered from a man aged 18 to 30 who received the YFV17D yellow fever vaccine. The chain was built from TRBV6-2 or TRBV6-3 and TRBJ2-7, with the D gene uncertain. The starting material was CD4+ T cells sorted from PBMCs, obtained on the day of the yellow fever booster vaccination. The nucleotide sequence is TGTGCCAGCAGTTACGCCAGATCCTACGAGCAGTACGTC. This is translated as CASSYARSYEQYV.